This T cell receptor (beta chain) was documented in a study of a mutant IDH1 vaccine in newly diagnosed glioma. In the study overall: The study started vaccination 4-6 weeks after radiotherapy alone, or with temozolomide cycles. Earlier treatment was radiotherapy, temozolomide, or both, with most getting both. Study results and limitations: Top-clonotype changes in peripheral T cells seemed unrelated to pseudoprogression.

Described time point: week 47, end of study. Each dose delivered 300 ug of mutant IDH1 20-mer peptide subcutaneously with imiquimod. V lost 4 bases and J lost 6; bases outside the gene matches: 13. The CDR3 is 17 residues long. CDR1 and CDR2 (germline): SGHRS, YFSETQ. Method: immunoSEQ multiplex PCR; TCRdb's copy keeps in-frame clones and lacks some. The sample records 10,000 to 15,000 clones, around 81% being singletons. In regard to this clone: Its target is not known.

The chain uses TRBV5-1 and TRBJ2-2; 9 positions agree with TRBD1. This sequence originates from a woman between 40 and 50 years old with glioma. The sequencing here drew on PBMCs, taken from a glioma patient whose treatment included an IDH1 peptide vaccine. CDR3 coding DNA: TGCGCCAGCAGCCCGTTCACCGGGACAGGGATACCCGGGGAGCTGTTTTTT. Translation gives CASSPFTGTGIPGELFF.